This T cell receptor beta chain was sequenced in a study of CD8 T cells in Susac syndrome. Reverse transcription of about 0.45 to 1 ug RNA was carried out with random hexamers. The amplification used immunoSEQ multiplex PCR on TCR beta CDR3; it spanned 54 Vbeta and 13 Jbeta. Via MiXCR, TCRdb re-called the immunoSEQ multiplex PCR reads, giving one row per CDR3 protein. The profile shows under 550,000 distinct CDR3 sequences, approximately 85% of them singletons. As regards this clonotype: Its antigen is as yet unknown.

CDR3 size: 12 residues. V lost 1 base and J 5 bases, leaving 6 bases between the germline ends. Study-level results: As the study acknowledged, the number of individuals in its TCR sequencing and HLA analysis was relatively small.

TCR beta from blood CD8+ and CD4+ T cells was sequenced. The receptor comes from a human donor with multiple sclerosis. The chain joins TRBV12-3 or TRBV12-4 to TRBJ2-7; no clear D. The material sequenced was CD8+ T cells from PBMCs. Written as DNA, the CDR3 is TGTGCCAGCAGTTTAGAGGTGAACGAGCAGTACTTC. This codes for CASSLEVNEQYF.